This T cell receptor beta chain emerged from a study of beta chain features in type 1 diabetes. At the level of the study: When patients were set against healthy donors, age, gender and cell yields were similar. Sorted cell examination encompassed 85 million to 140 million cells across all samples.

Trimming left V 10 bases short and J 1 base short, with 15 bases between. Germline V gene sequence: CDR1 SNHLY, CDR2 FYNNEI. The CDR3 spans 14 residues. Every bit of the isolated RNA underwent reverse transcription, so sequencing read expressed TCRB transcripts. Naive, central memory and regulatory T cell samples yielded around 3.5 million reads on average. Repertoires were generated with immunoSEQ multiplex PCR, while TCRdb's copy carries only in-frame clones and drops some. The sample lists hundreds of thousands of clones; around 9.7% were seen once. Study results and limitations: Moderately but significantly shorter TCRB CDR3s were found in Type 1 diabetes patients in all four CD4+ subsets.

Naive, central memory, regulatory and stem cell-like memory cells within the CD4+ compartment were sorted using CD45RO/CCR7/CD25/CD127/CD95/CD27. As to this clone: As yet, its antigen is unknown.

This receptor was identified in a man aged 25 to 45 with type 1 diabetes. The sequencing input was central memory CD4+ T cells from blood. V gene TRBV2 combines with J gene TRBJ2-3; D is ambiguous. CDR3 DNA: TGTGCCACCGAGTCTGACCAGGGCACAGATACGCAGTATTTT. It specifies CATESDQGTDTQYF.